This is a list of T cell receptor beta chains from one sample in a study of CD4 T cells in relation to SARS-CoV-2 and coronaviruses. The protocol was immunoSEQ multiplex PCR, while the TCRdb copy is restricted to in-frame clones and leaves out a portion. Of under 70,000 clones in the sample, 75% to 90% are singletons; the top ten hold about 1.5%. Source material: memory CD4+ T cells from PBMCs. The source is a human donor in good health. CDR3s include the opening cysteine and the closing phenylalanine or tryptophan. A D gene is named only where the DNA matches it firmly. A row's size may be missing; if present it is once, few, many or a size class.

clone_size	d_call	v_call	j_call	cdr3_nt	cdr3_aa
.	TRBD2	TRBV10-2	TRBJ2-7	TGCGCCAGCAGTGAAAGTAGCGGGAGGGAATTAGCTGCGCTCTACGAGCAGTACTTC	CASSESSGRELAALYEQYF
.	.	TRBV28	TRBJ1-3	TGTGCCAGCACTACGACGCCCAGGCTACCCTACTCTGGAAACACCATATATTTT	CASTTTPRLPYSGNTIYF
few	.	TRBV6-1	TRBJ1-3	TGTGCCAGCAGTGAGCAGGGAGGCGCTGGAAACACCATATATTTT	CASSEQGGAGNTIYF
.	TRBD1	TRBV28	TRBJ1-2	TGTGCCAGCAGCACTTCTGACAGGGTTAACTATGGCTACACCTTC	CASSTSDRVNYGYTF
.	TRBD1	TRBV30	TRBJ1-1	TGTGCCTGGAGCCCGGGACAGCGATTTATGAACACTGAAGCTTTCTTT	CAWSPGQRFMNTEAFF
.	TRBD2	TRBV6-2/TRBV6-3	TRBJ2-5	TGTGCCAGCAGTTACTACCGGGAGGGCCAAGAGACCCAGTACTTC	CASSYYREGQETQYF
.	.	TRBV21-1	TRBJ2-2	TGTGCCAGCAGCTATAGTCCGGGACGTTCTGAACGGATTCGGCTCGGGGAGCTGTTTTTT	CASSYSPGRSERIRLGELFF
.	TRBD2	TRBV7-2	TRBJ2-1	TGTGCCAGCAGCTTAGGACTAGCCCCCCGTGAGCAGTTCTTC	CASSLGLAPREQFF
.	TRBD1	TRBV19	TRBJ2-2	TGTGCCAGCGGGACAGTCTCCACCGGGGAGCTGTTTTTT	CASGTVSTGELFF
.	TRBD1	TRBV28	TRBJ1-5	TGTGCCAGCAGTCCCCTTGGGACAGCCAGCAATCAGCCCCAGCATTTT	CASSPLGTASNQPQHF
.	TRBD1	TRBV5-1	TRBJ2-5	TGCGCCAGCAGGGGGGGACAGGGAGGAGAGACCCAGTACTTC	CASRGGQGGETQYF
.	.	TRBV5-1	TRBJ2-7	TGCGCCAGCAGCTTGGAGAGCGGAGCCCCCTACGAGCAGTACTTC	CASSLESGAPYEQYF
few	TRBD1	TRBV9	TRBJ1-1	TGTGCCAGCAGCGCCCGACAGGGGAACACTGAAGCTTTCTTT	CASSARQGNTEAFF
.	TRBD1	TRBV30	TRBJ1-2	TGTGCCTGGAGTGCCGGGACAGGGGCTAATCGCTACACCTTC	CAWSAGTGANRYTF
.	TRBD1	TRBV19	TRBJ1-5	TGTGCCAGTAGTATAGTCCCGGGACAGGATCAGCCCCAGCATTTT	CASSIVPGQDQPQHF